The text below deals with one T cell receptor (beta chain). What it recognizes is unknown. This sample was included in a study of graft-versus-host responses after intestinal transplantation. Overall study context: In this cohort, recipients had multivisceral, liver-intestinal, or isolated intestinal transplants.

Study findings and constraints: GvH clones occurred in recipient marrow; some first appeared in ileum or blood. Allografts of one patient group, those with graft-donor T cell macrochimerism, had high graft-versus-host to host-versus-graft clonal ratios. Peak circulating GvH clone levels tracked with early post-transplant HvG declines.

Profiling relied on immunoSEQ multiplex PCR, and the TCRdb table lists in-frame clones only, not all of them. The sample carries fewer than 85,000 clones, 89% recorded once. CDR1 is SEHNR and CDR2 is FQNEAQ in the germline V gene (reference sequence). The CDR3 is 15 residues long. The trim removed 5 bases at V and 2 bases at J, leaving 4 bases unmatched. This TCR derives from a human donor who received an intestinal transplant. The sequenced sample was unstimulated CD8+ T cells sorted from spleen or lymph node cells, obtained before intestinal transplant. This chain uses TRBV7-9 with TRBJ2-5; 11 nucleotides align to TRBD2. The chain's CDR3 is CASSPGLAEQETQYF. CDR3 coding DNA: TGTGCCAGCAGCCCGGGACTAGCGGAACAAGAGACCCAGTACTTC.